The 8 T cell receptor beta chains below were found in one sample sequenced in a study of blood T cell repertoires in COVID-19. Only in-frame clones appear in the TCRdb table, and some are missing; sequencing was by immunoSEQ multiplex PCR. In the table there are roughly 120,000 clones, under 95% of which are singletons. Sequencing was done on a sample of peripheral blood. These receptors all stem from a man aged 55 to 70 with COVID-19, enrolled during active disease.

V is TRBV18 and J is TRBJ1-1, with TRBD1 as a possible D gene (6 bases). V lost 2 bases and J lost 4, with 14 bases in between. CDR1 and CDR2 (germline): KGHSH, LQKENI. The CDR3 sequence is 15 residues long. The CDR3 loop reads CASSPGAGVGTEAFF. CDR3 bases: TGTGCCAGCTCACCAGGGGCAGGGGTGGGCACTGAAGCTTTCTTT.

This chain connects TRBV21-1 to TRBJ1-5; TRBD1, the D gene given by the table, was not confirmed from the DNA. TRBV21-1 is termed a pseudogene. This CDR3 is built from 15 residues. CDR3 sequence: CASSKPGQGNQPQHF. The DNA for the CDR3 is TGTGCCAGCAGCAAACCGGGACAGGGGAATCAGCCCCAGCATTTT.

The V call is TRBV3-1 (or the pseudogene TRBV3-2), the J call TRBJ1-6, with D hard to call. This CDR3 contains 12 residues. CDR1 is LGHDT and CDR2 is YNNKEL in the germline V gene (reference sequence). Trimming pared 3 bases from V and 10 bases from J, leaving 7 bases between. CDR3: CASSQRESPLHF. The CDR3 DNA is TGTGCCAGCAGCCAGAGGGAATCACCCCTCCACTTT.

With regard to this clone: Sequence at one end of the junction differs from germline and may be a read error. The CDR3 reads CASSQILNTEELFF. The CDR3, as DNA: TGTGCCAGCTCGCAAATCCTGAACACCGAGGAGCTGTTTTTT. The chain uses TRBV2 and TRBJ2-2; D is undetermined. Germline assignment: CDR1 SNHLY and CDR2 FYNNEI. The CDR3 spans 14 residues.

J is TRBJ2-7 and V is TRBV2; TRBD1 matches at 8 bases. V dropped 4 bases and J dropped 0; count of bases not matched to a gene: 5. The CDR3 is 15 amino acids. Germline lookup yields CDR1 SNHLY and CDR2 FYNNEI. CDR3 in amino acids: CASSAGQGNSYEQYF. The CDR3 DNA follows: TGTGCCAGCAGTGCCGGACAGGGCAACTCCTACGAGCAGTACTTC.

The J gene is TRBJ2-5, the V gene TRBV7-9; TRBD2 agrees at 7 bases. The CDR3 loop spans 12 amino acids. Germline CDR1 is SEHNR and CDR2 is FQNEAQ (reference sequence). The V and J ends lost 11 bases and 5 bases, in that order; junction bases with no gene match: 8. The CDR3 sequence: CASGGSFETQYF. The CDR3 coding sequence is TGTGCCTCCGGGGGGAGTTTTGAGACCCAGTACTTC.

Comments on this clone: The sample has other DNA sequences that encode this CDR3 too. V gene TRBV5-4 combines with J gene TRBJ2-2; 12 bases fit TRBD2. The CDR3 loop spans 15 amino acids. Losses at the gene ends were 4 bases for V and 5 bases for J; bases not matched to a gene: 3. The germline V gene has CDR1 SGHNT and CDR2 YYREEE (reference sequence). The CDR3 here is CASSPSGRGTGELFF. The CDR3, as DNA: TGTGCCAGCAGCCCTAGCGGGAGGGGGACCGGGGAGCTGTTTTTT.

The V and J genes are TRBV19 and TRBJ2-7; 7 nucleotides line up with TRBD2. V dropped 3 bases and J dropped 2; count of bases not matched to a gene: 7. The germline gives CDR1 LNHDA, CDR2 SQIVND (reference sequence). This CDR3 region has 15 residues. Written as DNA, the CDR3 is TGTGCCAGTAGTATTGGGGCGGGAGAACCCTACGAGCAGTACTTC. This codes for CASSIGAGEPYEQYF.